The 17 T cell receptor beta chains in this list originate from one sample, sequenced in a study of shared clonotypes between healthy human individuals. Only in-frame clones appear in the TCRdb table, and some are missing; sequencing was by immunoSEQ multiplex PCR. Of about a million clones in the sample, 70% to 85% were seen once. The sample taken for sequencing was memory CD4+ T cells sorted from blood. Indicated subset: CD45RA-negative fraction. These receptors all stem from a man aged 18-30 years in good health.

The rearrangement uses TRBV11-2 and TRBJ2-5; D might be TRBD1 or TRBD2, each matching 6 bases. The CDR3 contains 16 residues. Trimming took off 2 bases at V and 1 base at J, with 14 bases between the two ends. Germline values: CDR1 SGHAT, CDR2 FQNNGV. CDR3 loop: CASSLIGGGFQETQYF. The CDR3 region has the DNA TGTGCCAGCAGCTTAATCGGAGGGGGGTTCCAAGAGACCCAGTACTTC.

The chain links TRBV19 to TRBJ2-6; D uncertain. Germline CDR1 LNHDA, CDR2 SQIVND (reference sequence). This CDR3 is built from 13 residues. V gave up 6 bases and J gave up 4 bases, with 7 bases separating them. CDR3 bases: TGTGCCAGTAGCCAGACAGGGGCCAACGTCCTGACTTTC. Translated: CASSQTGANVLTF.

Turning to this clone: This sample includes further DNA sequences coding for the same CDR3. The chain carries TRBV2 and TRBJ2-7; D gene uncertain. Trimming took off 3 bases at V and 2 bases at J, with 5 bases between the two ends. This CDR3 is 12 amino acids long. Germline V CDR1 and CDR2: SNHLY, FYNNEI. This CDR3 is CASSDSPYEQYF. The CDR3 DNA reads as TGTGCCAGCAGTGACAGCCCCTACGAGCAGTACTTC.

The table lists this clone with many counts. The gene calls are TRBV7-8 and TRBJ1-6, with unresolved D. Germline lookup yields CDR1 SGHVS and CDR2 FQNEAQ. The CDR3 extends over 16 amino acids. The V and J ends lost 2 bases and 5 bases respectively, with 13 bases between them. The CDR3 DNA is TGTGCCAGCAGCTTAAGCTATTCCATGGATAATTCACCCCTCCACTTT. It translates to CASSLSYSMDNSPLHF.

This clone was counted only a few times. The CDR3 DNA is TGCGCCAGCAGCTCACAGGGTCTCGGCACTGAAGCTTTCTTT. This gives the protein CASSSQGLGTEAFF. The V call is TRBV5-1, the J call TRBJ1-1; D may be TRBD1 (6 bases). Germline CDR1 SGHRS, CDR2 YFSETQ. The ends were cut back, 3 bases at V and 4 bases at J, with 13 bases in the middle. This CDR3 is 14 amino acids long.

The J gene is TRBJ2-6, the V gene TRBV5-4; D remains ambiguous. V lost 7 bases, J lost 0 bases, and 8 bases lay in between. Germline CDR1 SGHNT, CDR2 YYREEE (reference sequence). This CDR3 is built from 14 residues. The CDR3 spells CASAILSGANVLTF. CDR3 in DNA: TGTGCCAGCGCTATCCTCTCTGGGGCCAACGTCCTGACTTTC.

The rearrangement uses TRBV7-2 and TRBJ2-5; D remains ambiguous. CDR3 length: 15 amino acids. V was cut by 2 bases and J by 5 bases, with 15 bases left in between. From germline, CDR1 is SGHTA and CDR2 FQGNSA. CDR3 residues: CASSLSGQFGETQYF. The CDR3 DNA sequence: TGTGCCAGCAGCTTATCGGGCCAATTCGGGGAGACCCAGTACTTC.

The J gene is TRBJ2-5, the V gene TRBV27, with D possibly matching TRBD1 (6 bases). The V gene lost 3 bases and the J gene lost 1 base, with 12 bases spanning the gap. The CDR3 has 15 residues. Germline V gene sequence: CDR1 MNHEY, CDR2 SMNVEV (reference sequence). The CDR3: CASSFSLGAQETQYF. CDR3 DNA: TGTGCCAGCAGTTTTTCCCTGGGGGCCCAAGAGACCCAGTACTTC.

This clone was observed a single time. The chain combines TRBV18 with TRBJ2-2; no firm D call. The germline gives CDR1 KGHSH, CDR2 LQKENI. This CDR3 has 13 residues. V lost 1 base to trimming and J lost 7 bases, with 7 bases between them. CDR3 in amino acids: CASSPQGIGELFF. As DNA, the CDR3 is TGTGCCAGCTCACCACAAGGAATCGGGGAGCTGTTTTTT.

The V gene is TRBV28, the J gene TRBJ2-2; D uncertain. Germline CDR1 is MDHEN and CDR2 is SYDVKM. V was trimmed by 2 bases and J by 0 bases, leaving 10 bases between them. CDR3 length: 16 residues. CDR3 amino acids: CASSLKTFSNTGELFF. The CDR3 nucleotides read TGTGCCAGCAGTTTAAAGACATTCTCGAACACCGGGGAGCTGTTTTTT.

This clone came up once. Other DNA sequences of this sample code for an identical CDR3. This chain uses TRBV6-6 with TRBJ2-7; D unresolved. CDR3 length equals 11 residues. Trimming took off 5 bases at V and 4 bases at J, with 6 bases between the two ends. CDR1 and CDR2 (germline): MNHNY, SVGAGI (reference sequence). The CDR3 nucleotides read TGTGCCAGCAGTCCTCAGTACGAGCAGTACTTC. Translating gives CASSPQYEQYF.

This clone was counted many times. The chain carries TRBV6-6 and TRBJ2-1; D gene uncertain. Trimming removed 6 bases from V and 7 bases from J, with 10 bases in between. Germline lookup yields CDR1 MNHNY and CDR2 SVGAGI (reference sequence). CDR3 size: 12 residues. The CDR3 here is CASSPVGNEQFF. CDR3 in DNA: TGTGCCAGCAGCCCCGTGGGGAATGAGCAGTTCTTC.

This chain joins TRBV6-5 and TRBJ2-1; 7 positions agree with TRBD1. J lost 14 bases, V lost 3 bases, and 7 bases had no gene match. CDR1 and CDR2 (germline): MNHEY, SVGAGI. The length of the CDR3 is 12 residues. The CDR3 loop is CASSYRQGSEFF. As DNA, the CDR3 is TGTGCCAGCAGTTATCGACAGGGTAGTGAGTTCTTC.

This chain links TRBV11-1 with TRBJ2-5; D possibly uses TRBD1 or TRBD2 (6 bases each). The CDR3 is 13 residues long. Germline-derived CDR1 and CDR2 are SGHAT and FQDESV (reference sequence). Deletions cut 5 bases from V and 5 bases from J, with 12 bases between. The DNA of the CDR3 is TGTGCCAGCAGCCTCAAAGGGGGGGAGACCCAGTACTTC. This translates into CASSLKGGETQYF.

The table lists this clone with a count of one. The V and J genes are TRBV11-2 and TRBJ2-1; 10 bases agree with TRBD1. J gave up 6 bases and V 7 bases, and 3 bases lay outside the gene matches. In germline, CDR1 is SGHAT, CDR2 FQNNGV. The CDR3 is made up of 13 amino acids. The CDR3 nucleotides are TGTGCCAGCACAAGGACAGGGGGCAATGAGCAGTTCTTC. Translated, it gives CASTRTGGNEQFF.

Many counts were recorded for this clone. Other DNA sequences in this specimen translate into the identical CDR3. The V gene is TRBV7-9, the J gene TRBJ2-3; 13 positions agree with TRBD2. Germline V gene data show CDR1 as SEHNR and CDR2 as FQNEAQ (reference sequence). Unmatched junction bases numbered 1, after V lost 2 bases and J lost 2 bases. The CDR3 sequence is 16 residues long. As DNA, the CDR3 is TGTGCCAGCAGCTTAACTAGCGGGAGGGTCACAGATACGCAGTATTTT. Protein product: CASSLTSGRVTDTQYF. Filled out from reference TRBV7-9 and TRBJ2-3, the complete variable domain reads DTGVSQNPRHKITKRGQNVTFRCDPISEHNRLYWYRQTLGQGPEFLTYFQNEAQLEKSRLLSDRFSAERPKGSFSTLEIQRTEQGDSAMYLCASSLTSGRVTDTQYFGPGTRLTVL.

With respect to this clone: The junction does not match germline at one end; this may be a read error. The rearrangement joins TRBV7-9 to TRBJ2-7; 10 bases fit TRBD1. Germline V gene sequence: CDR1 SEHNR, CDR2 FQNEAQ (reference sequence). The CDR3 spans 14 residues. In nucleotides, the CDR3 is TGTGCCAGCAGGTTAGGACAGGGGGAAGGCGAGCAGTACTTC. Translated, it gives CASRLGQGEGEQYF. Combining the CDR3 with reference TRBV7-9 and TRBJ2-7 gives the whole variable domain DTGVSQNPRHKITKRGQNVTFRCDPISEHNRLYWYRQTLGQGPEFLTYFQNEAQLEKSRLLSDRFSAERPKGSFSTLEIQRTEQGDSAMYLCASRLGQGEGEQYFGPGTRLTVT.